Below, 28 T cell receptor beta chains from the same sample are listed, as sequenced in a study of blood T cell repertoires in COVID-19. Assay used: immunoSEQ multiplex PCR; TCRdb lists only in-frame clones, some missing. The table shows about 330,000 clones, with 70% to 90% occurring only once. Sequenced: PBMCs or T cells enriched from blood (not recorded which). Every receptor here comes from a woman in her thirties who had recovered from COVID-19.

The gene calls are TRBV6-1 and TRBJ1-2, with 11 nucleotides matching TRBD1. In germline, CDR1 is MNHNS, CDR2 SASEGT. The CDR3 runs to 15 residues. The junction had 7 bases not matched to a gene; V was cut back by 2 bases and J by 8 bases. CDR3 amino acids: CASSERWTGGLGYTF. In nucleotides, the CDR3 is TGTGCCAGCAGTGAAAGGTGGACAGGGGGCCTGGGCTACACCTTC.

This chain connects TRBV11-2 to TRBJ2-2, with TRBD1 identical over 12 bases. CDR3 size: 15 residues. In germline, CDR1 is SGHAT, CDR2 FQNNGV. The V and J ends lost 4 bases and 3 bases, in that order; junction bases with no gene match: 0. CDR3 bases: TGTGCCAGCAGCTGGGACAGGGGGCACACCGGGGAGCTGTTTTTT. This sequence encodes CASSWDRGHTGELFF.

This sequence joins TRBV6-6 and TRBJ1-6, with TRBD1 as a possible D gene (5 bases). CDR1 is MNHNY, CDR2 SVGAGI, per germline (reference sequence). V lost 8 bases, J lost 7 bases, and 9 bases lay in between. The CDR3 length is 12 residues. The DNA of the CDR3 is TGTGCCAGCCGGGGGGGAAATTCACCCCTCCACTTT. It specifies CASRGGNSPLHF.

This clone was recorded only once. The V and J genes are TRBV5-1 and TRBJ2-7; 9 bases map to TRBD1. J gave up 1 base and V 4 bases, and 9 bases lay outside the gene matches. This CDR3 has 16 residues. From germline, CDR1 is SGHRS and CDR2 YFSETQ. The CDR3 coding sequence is TGCGCCAGCAGCCAGCGAAGCGGACAGGGGTCCTACGAGCAGTACTTC. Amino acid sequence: CASSQRSGQGSYEQYF.

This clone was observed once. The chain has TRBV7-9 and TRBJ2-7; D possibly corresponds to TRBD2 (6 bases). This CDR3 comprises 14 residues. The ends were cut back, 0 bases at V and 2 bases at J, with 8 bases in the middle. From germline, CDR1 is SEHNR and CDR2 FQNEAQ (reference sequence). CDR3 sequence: CASSLAEGTYEQYF. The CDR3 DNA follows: TGTGCCAGCAGCTTAGCGGAGGGTACCTACGAGCAGTACTTC. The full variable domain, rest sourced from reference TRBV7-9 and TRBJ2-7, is DTGVSQNPRHKITKRGQNVTFRCDPISEHNRLYWYRQTLGQGPEFLTYFQNEAQLEKSRLLSDRFSAERPKGSFSTLEIQRTEQGDSAMYLCASSLAEGTYEQYFGPGTRLTVT.

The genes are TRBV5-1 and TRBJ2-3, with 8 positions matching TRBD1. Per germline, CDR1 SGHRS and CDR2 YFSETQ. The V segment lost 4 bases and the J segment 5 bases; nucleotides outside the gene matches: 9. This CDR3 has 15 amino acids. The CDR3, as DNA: TGCGCCAGCAGCGCGACGGACAGGGTCGGAGATACGCAGTATTTT. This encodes CASSATDRVGDTQYF.

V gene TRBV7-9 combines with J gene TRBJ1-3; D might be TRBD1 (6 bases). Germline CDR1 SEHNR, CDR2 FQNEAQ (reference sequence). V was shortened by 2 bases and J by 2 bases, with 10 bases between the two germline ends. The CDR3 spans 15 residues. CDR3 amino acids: CASSLPTGTGNTIYF. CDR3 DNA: TGTGCCAGCAGCTTACCGACAGGTACTGGAAACACCATATATTTT.

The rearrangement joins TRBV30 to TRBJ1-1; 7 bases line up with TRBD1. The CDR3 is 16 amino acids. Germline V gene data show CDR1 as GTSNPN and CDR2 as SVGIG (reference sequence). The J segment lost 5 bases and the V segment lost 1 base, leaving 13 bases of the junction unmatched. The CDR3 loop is CAWSATRSQGRTEAFF. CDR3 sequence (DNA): TGTGCCTGGAGTGCCACCCGCTCACAGGGGAGGACTGAAGCTTTCTTT.

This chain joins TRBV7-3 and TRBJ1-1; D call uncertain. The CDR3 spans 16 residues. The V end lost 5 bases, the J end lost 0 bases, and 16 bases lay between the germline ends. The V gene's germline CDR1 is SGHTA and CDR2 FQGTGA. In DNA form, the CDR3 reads TGTGCCAGCAGCCCTTCGGGAGATCCCATGAACACTGAAGCTTTCTTT. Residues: CASSPSGDPMNTEAFF.

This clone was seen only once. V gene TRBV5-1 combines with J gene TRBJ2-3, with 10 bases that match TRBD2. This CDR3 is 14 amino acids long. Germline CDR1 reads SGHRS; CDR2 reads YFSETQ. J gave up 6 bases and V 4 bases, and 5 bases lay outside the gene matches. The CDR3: CASSPTSGRDTQYF. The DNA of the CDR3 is TGCGCCAGCAGCCCGACTAGCGGGCGGGATACGCAGTATTTT.

The DNA for the CDR3 is TGTGCCAGTAGCCTCTCAGGGGGTACCAGCAATCAGCCCCAGCATTTT. This translates into CASSLSGGTSNQPQHF. The chain couples TRBV19 to TRBJ1-5; TRBD1 agrees at 7 bases. V dropped 6 bases and J dropped 1; count of bases not matched to a gene: 9. CDR1 and CDR2 (germline): LNHDA, SQIVND (reference sequence). This CDR3 spans 16 amino acids. The entire variable domain, with the rest obtained from reference TRBV19 and TRBJ1-5, is as follows: DGGITQSPKYLFRKEGQNVTLSCEQNLNHDAMYWYRQDPGQGLRLIYYSQIVNDFQKGDIAEGYSVSREKKESFPLTVTSAQKNPTAFYLCASSLSGGTSNQPQHFGDGTRLSIL.

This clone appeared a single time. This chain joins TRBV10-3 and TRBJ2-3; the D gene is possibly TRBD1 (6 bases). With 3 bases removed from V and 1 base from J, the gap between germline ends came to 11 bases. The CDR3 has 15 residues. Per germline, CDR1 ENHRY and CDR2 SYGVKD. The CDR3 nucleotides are TGTGCCATCAGTGACTTACAGGGAGGCACAGATACGCAGTATTTT. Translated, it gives CAISDLQGGTDTQYF.

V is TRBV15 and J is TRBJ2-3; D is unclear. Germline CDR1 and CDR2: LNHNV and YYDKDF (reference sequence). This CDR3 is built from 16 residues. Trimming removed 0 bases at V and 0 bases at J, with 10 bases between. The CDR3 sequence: CATSRDLVLSTDTQYF. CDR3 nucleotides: TGTGCCACCAGCAGAGATCTTGTCCTCAGCACAGATACGCAGTATTTT.

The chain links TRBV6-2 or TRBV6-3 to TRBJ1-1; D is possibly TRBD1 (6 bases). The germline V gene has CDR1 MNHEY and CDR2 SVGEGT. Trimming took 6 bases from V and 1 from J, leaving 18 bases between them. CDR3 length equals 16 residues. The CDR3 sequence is CASRPRTVRGNTEAFF. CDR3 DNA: TGTGCCAGCAGACCTCGGACAGTCCGAGGGAACACTGAAGCTTTCTTT.

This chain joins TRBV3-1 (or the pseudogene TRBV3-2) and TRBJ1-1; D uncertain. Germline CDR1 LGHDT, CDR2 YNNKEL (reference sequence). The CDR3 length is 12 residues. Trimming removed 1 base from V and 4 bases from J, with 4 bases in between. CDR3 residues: CASSQGLTEAFF. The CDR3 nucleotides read TGTGCCAGCAGCCAAGGGCTCACTGAAGCTTTCTTT.

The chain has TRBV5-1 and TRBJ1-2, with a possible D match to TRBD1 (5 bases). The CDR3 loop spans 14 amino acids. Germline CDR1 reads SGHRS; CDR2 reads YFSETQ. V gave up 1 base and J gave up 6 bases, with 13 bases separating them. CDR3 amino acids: CASSLPGRADGYTF. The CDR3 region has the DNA TGCGCCAGCAGCTTGCCGGGCAGGGCTGATGGCTACACCTTC.

The CDR3 sequence: CASSIPSELKGDEQFF. The CDR3 bases are TGTGCCAGTAGTATTCCCAGCGAGCTAAAAGGAGATGAGCAGTTCTTC. The chain is built from TRBV19 and TRBJ2-1, with no clear D. Deletions cut 3 bases from V and 8 bases from J, with 20 bases between. CDR3 length equals 16 residues. Germline V gene lookup returns CDR1 LNHDA and CDR2 SQIVND (reference sequence).

CDR3 residues: CASAPTGYSNQPQHF. The CDR3 region has the DNA TGTGCCAGCGCCCCAACAGGGTATAGCAATCAGCCCCAGCATTTT. V and J are TRBV27 and TRBJ1-5; a possible D gene is TRBD1 (6 bases). The CDR3 has 15 residues. Trimming took off 8 bases at V and 0 bases at J, with 14 bases between the two ends. CDR1 MNHEY and CDR2 SMNVEV come from the germline V gene (reference sequence).

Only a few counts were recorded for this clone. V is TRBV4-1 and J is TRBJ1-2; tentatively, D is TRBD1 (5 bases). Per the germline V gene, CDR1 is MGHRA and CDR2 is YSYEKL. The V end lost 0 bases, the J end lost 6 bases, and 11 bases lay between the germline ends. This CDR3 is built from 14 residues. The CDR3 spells CASSQEIRANGYTF. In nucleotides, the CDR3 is TGCGCCAGCAGCCAAGAGATCAGGGCGAATGGCTACACCTTC.

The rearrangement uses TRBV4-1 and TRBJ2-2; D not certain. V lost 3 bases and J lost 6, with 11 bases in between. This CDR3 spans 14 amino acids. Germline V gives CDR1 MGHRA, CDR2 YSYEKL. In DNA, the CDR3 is TGCGCCAGCAGCCAGGTAGTTTATTCCGGGGAGCTGTTTTTT. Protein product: CASSQVVYSGELFF.

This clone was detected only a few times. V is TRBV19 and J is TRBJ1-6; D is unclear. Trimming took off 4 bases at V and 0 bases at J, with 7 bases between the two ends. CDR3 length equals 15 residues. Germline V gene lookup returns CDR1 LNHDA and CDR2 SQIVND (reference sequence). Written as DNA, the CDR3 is TGTGCCAGTAGTACTCGGAGCTCCTATAATTCACCCCTCCACTTT. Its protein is CASSTRSSYNSPLHF.

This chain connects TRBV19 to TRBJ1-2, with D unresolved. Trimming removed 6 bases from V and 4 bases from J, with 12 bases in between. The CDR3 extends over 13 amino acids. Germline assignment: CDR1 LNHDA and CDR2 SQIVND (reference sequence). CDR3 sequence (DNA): TGTGCCAGTAGGTTCGTTGGGAGCTATGGCTACACCTTC. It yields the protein CASRFVGSYGYTF.

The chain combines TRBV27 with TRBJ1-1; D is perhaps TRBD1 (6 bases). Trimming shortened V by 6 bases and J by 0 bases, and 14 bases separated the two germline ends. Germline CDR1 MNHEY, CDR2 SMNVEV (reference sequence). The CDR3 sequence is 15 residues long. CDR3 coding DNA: TGTGCCAGCAGCTGGGAGGGGGGGATGAACACTGAAGCTTTCTTT. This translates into CASSWEGGMNTEAFF.

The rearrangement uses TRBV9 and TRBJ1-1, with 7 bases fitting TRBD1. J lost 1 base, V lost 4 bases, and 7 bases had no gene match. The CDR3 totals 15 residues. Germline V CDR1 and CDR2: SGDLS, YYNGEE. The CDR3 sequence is CASSQWPGGNTEAFF. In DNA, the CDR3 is TGTGCCAGCAGCCAATGGCCAGGGGGGAACACTGAAGCTTTCTTT.

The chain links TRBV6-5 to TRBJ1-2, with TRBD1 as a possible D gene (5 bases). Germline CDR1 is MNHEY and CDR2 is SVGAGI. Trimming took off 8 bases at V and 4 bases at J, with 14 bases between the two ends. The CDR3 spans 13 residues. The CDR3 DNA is TGTGCCAGCGGGATGGAACAGGTCTATGGCTACACCTTC. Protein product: CASGMEQVYGYTF.

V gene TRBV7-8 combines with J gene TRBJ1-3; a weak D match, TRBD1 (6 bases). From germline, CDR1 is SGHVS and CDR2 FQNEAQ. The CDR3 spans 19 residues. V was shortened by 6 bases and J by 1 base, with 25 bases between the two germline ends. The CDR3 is CASSLGRGGFQKSGNTIYF. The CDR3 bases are TGTGCCAGCAGTTTGGGCCGGGGGGGCTTTCAGAAATCTGGAAACACCATATATTTT.

CDR3 region: CASSQVRQGGGYTF. The CDR3 DNA is TGCGCCAGCAGCCAAGTACGACAGGGTGGTGGCTACACCTTC. The rearrangement uses TRBV5-1 and TRBJ1-2, with 7 bases aligning to TRBD1. Trimming cost V 4 bases and J 7 bases; bases outside gene matches: 10. CDR1 SGHRS and CDR2 YFSETQ come from the germline V gene. The CDR3 totals 14 residues.

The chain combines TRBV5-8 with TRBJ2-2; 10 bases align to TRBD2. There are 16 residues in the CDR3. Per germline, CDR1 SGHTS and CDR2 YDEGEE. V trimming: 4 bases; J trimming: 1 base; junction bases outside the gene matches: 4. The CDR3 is CASSTLAGVNTGELFF. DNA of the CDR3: TGTGCCAGCAGCACGCTAGCGGGGGTGAACACCGGGGAGCTGTTTTTT.